Following are 4 T cell receptor beta chains from one sample sequenced in a study of blood T cells in healthy people across ages. Through a sample-barcoded 5' primer and a J-beta primer mix, a second PCR was run for roughly 7 to 11 cycles. TCRdb independently ran MiXCR on the 5' RACE reads; one entry per CDR3 protein. Altogether approximately 810,000 distinct CDR3 sequences are present, around 34% being singletons, with the ten largest covering over 10%. The sequencing input was blood. These TCRs come from a man aged 18 to 29 in good health.

In regard to this clonotype: Mismatch with germline at one junction end may stem from a read error. In DNA form, the CDR3 reads TGCGGTGCCAACCCCCGGGACAACCAAGAGACCCAGTACTTC. It encodes CGANPRDNQETQYF. The chain recombines TRBV20-1 with TRBJ2-5; possibly TRBD1 for D (6 bases). The CDR3 totals 14 residues. CDR1 DFQATT and CDR2 SNEGSKA come from the germline V gene (reference sequence).

The sample holds many counts of this clonotype. The chain recombines TRBV3-1 with TRBJ2-3; D is unresolved. Germline-derived CDR1 and CDR2 are LGHDT and YNNKEL (reference sequence). The CDR3 covers 10 residues. The ends were cut back, 9 bases at V and 5 bases at J, with 6 bases in the middle. The CDR3 sequence is CASGIDTQYF. The CDR3 DNA follows: TGTGCCAGTGGAATAGATACGCAGTATTTT.

Ten or more counts support this clonotype. The chain couples TRBV7-2 to TRBJ2-3, with D uncertain. Trimming pared 6 bases from V and 6 bases from J, leaving 25 bases between. Germline CDR1 SGHTA, CDR2 FQGNSA. The CDR3 is 17 residues long. CDR3 nucleotide sequence: TGTGCCAGCAGATCCACTCGTGGGTATTCCGTGTGGGATACGCAGTATTTT. Translating it yields CASRSTRGYSVWDTQYF.

This clonotype has at least ten counts. V gene TRBV5-1 combines with J gene TRBJ1-4, with 8 positions matching TRBD1. The germline V gene encodes CDR1 SGHRS and CDR2 YFSETQ. The trim removed 2 bases at V and 4 bases at J, leaving 13 bases unmatched. The CDR3 has 18 residues. CDR3 DNA sequence: TGCGCCAGCAGCTTTGGGCAGGGGGCTGTTGGCGGTAATGAAAAACTGTTTTTT. Its translation: CASSFGQGAVGGNEKLFF.